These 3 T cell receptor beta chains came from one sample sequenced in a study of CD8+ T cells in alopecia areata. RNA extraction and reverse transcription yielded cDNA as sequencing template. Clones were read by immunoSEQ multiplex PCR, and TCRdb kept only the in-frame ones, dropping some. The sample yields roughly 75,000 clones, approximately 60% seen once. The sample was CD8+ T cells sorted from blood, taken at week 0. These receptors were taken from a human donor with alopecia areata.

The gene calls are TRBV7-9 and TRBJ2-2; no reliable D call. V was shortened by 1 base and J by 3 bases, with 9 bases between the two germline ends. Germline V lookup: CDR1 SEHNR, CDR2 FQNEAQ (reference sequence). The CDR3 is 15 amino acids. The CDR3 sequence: CASSLEMGYTGELFF. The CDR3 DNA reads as TGTGCCAGCAGCTTAGAGATGGGTTACACCGGGGAGCTGTTTTTT.

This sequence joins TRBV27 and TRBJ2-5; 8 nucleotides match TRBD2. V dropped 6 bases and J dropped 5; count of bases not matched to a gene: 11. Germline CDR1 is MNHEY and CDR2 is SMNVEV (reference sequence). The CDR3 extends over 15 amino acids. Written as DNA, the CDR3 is TGTGCCAGCAGGGCGGGGGGCAATTCACGGGAGACCCAGTACTTC. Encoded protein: CASRAGGNSRETQYF.

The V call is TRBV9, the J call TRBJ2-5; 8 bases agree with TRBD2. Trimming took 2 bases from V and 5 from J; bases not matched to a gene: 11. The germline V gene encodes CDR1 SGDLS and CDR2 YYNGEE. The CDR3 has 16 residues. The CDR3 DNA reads TGTGCCAGCAGCGTCGGGACTAGAAGGGTGGTGGAGACCCAGTACTTC. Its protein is CASSVGTRRVVETQYF.